Below, 18 T cell receptor beta chains from the same sample are listed, as sequenced in a study of cytomegalovirus exposure and HLA in healthy donors. The PCR employed 60 Vbeta primers together with 13 Jbeta primers. Libraries were prepared by immunoSEQ multiplex PCR; TCRdb keeps only in-frame clonotypes and omits some of them. The sample holds approximately 60,000 clones, roughly 80% seen once. The sample consisted of PBMCs. These TCRs come from a man younger than 40 in good health and CMV-seronegative.

This clone has a handful of counts. The V and J genes are TRBV10-3 and TRBJ1-4; 7 nucleotides agree with TRBD1. V was pared by 9 bases and J by 8 bases, with 12 bases of the junction left unmatched. In germline, CDR1 is ENHRY, CDR2 SYGVKD. The CDR3 has 14 amino acids. CDR3 sequence reads: CAIRPGTETEKLFF. The CDR3 nucleotides are TGTGCCATTCGCCCCGGGACAGAAACCGAAAAACTGTTTTTT.

This clone turned up a few times. This sequence joins TRBV28 and TRBJ2-5, with D perhaps TRBD1 (5 bases). Germline-derived CDR1 and CDR2 are MDHEN and SYDVKM. V was trimmed by 6 bases and J by 4 bases, leaving 15 bases between them. The CDR3 loop spans 14 amino acids. This CDR3 is CASSSPGMRETQYF. The CDR3 coding sequence is TGTGCCAGCAGCTCCCCAGGGATGCGAGAGACCCAGTACTTC.

V gene TRBV10-1 combines with J gene TRBJ2-1; no definite D call. From germline, CDR1 is WNHNN and CDR2 SYGVQD (reference sequence). Trimming pared 0 bases from V and 7 bases from J, leaving 7 bases between. The CDR3 is 13 residues long. Written as DNA, the CDR3 is TGCGCCAGCAGTGAGTCGGCTGGTAATGAGCAGTTCTTC. This translates into CASSESAGNEQFF.

V is TRBV2 and J is TRBJ1-2; D might be TRBD1 (6 bases). This CDR3 spans 12 amino acids. CDR1 is SNHLY, CDR2 FYNNEI, per germline. Trimming stripped 7 bases from V and 3 bases from J, with 9 bases between. CDR3 sequence (DNA): TGTGCCAGCAATGGACAGTACTATGGCTACACCTTC. As protein: CASNGQYYGYTF.

This chain links TRBV28 with TRBJ2-7; 9 bases match TRBD1. The CDR3 runs 16 residues. V dropped 4 bases and J dropped 0; count of bases not matched to a gene: 7. Germline values: CDR1 MDHEN, CDR2 SYDVKM. CDR3 region: CASSSSGQGSSYEQYF. Here the CDR3 DNA reads TGTGCCAGCAGTTCCTCCGGACAGGGGAGCTCCTACGAGCAGTACTTC.

The chain joins TRBV27 to TRBJ1-2; TRBD1 might be the D (5 bases). V was shortened by 6 bases and J by 4 bases, with 15 bases between the two germline ends. The CDR3 loop spans 14 amino acids. From germline, CDR1 is MNHEY and CDR2 SMNVEV (reference sequence). CDR3 nucleotides: TGTGCCAGCAGGGAGGCGGGACGGGCCTATGGCTACACCTTC. As protein: CASREAGRAYGYTF.

The chain recombines TRBV5-6 with TRBJ1-6; 8 bases are shared with TRBD1. V was pared by 4 bases and J by 3 bases, with 3 bases of the junction left unmatched. CDR1 and CDR2 from the germline V gene are SGHDT and YYEEEE. CDR3 length: 15 residues. DNA for the CDR3: TGTGCCAGCAGCCTAGGGACAGGCTATAATTCACCCCTCCACTTT. Translated, it gives CASSLGTGYNSPLHF.

The chain uses TRBV27 and TRBJ1-1; no reliable D call. Germline V lookup: CDR1 MNHEY, CDR2 SMNVEV (reference sequence). The CDR3 is 11 residues long. Trimming pared 6 bases from V and 11 bases from J, leaving 13 bases between. The CDR3: CASSRPGRAFF. In DNA form, the CDR3 reads TGTGCCAGCAGCCGCCCAGGAAGGGCTTTCTTT.

The chain carries TRBV18 and TRBJ2-1, with 8 nucleotides matching TRBD1. The CDR3 contains 16 residues. V shed 1 base, J shed 6 bases, and the junction held 8 bases outside the gene matches. The V gene's germline CDR1 is KGHSH and CDR2 LQKENI. CDR3 amino acids: CASSPRGQGRSNEQFF. CDR3 DNA sequence: TGTGCCAGCTCACCACGCGGACAGGGTAGGAGCAATGAGCAGTTCTTC.

The V call is TRBV27, the J call TRBJ2-1, with D hard to call. V was trimmed by 3 bases and J by 0 bases, leaving 15 bases between them. Germline CDR1 reads MNHEY; CDR2 reads SMNVEV (reference sequence). CDR3 size: 17 residues. CDR3 protein: CASSFKPPGVSYNEQFF. CDR3 nucleotides: TGTGCCAGCAGTTTTAAGCCCCCGGGTGTCTCCTACAATGAGCAGTTCTTC.

V is TRBV6-6 and J is TRBJ1-6; D remains unclear. Germline V lookup: CDR1 MNHNY, CDR2 SVGAGI (reference sequence). Trimming shortened V by 3 bases and J by 6 bases, and 12 bases separated the two germline ends. The CDR3 is 15 residues long. CDR3 residues: CASSYDQAGNSPLHF. The DNA of the CDR3 is TGTGCCAGCAGTTATGACCAGGCGGGTAATTCACCCCTCCACTTT.

Turning to this clone: At one of its ends the junction is not consistent with the germline gene, which may arise from a read error. CDR3 region: CASSQGATLSYEQYF. The CDR3 bases are TGCGCCAGCAGCCAGGGGGCGACCCTCTCCTACGAGCAATACTTC. The V call is TRBV4-3, the J call TRBJ2-7; maybe TRBD1 (6 bases). Germline loops: CDR1 LGHNA, CDR2 YSLEER. This CDR3 is 15 amino acids long.

This chain joins TRBV5-1 and TRBJ2-7, with a tentative D call TRBD2 (7 bases). The CDR3 is 16 residues long. With 4 bases removed from V and 3 bases from J, the gap between germline ends came to 20 bases. The germline V gene has CDR1 SGHRS and CDR2 YFSETQ. The CDR3 DNA reads TGCGCCAGCAGCCCCGGGGGGCAGGGTGTGGGCTACGAGCAGTACTTC. This sequence encodes CASSPGGQGVGYEQYF.

This chain uses TRBV29-1 with TRBJ2-7, with 12 bases fitting TRBD2. Germline loops: CDR1 SQVTM, CDR2 ANQGSEA. V lost 7 bases, J lost 6 bases, and 7 bases stayed unmatched. This CDR3 has 13 amino acids. The CDR3 DNA reads TGCAGCGCTTCCCCGGGACTAGCGGGCGAGCAGTACTTC. It codes for CSASPGLAGEQYF.

The chain has TRBV5-1 and TRBJ2-1, with TRBD2 matching over 10 bases. CDR3 size: 16 residues. Trimming removed 4 bases from V and 2 bases from J; junction bases left unmatched: 6. Germline V CDR1 and CDR2: SGHRS, YFSETQ. CDR3 region: CASSPSSGGTYNEQFF. CDR3 nucleotide sequence: TGCGCCAGCAGCCCTTCTAGCGGGGGTACCTACAATGAGCAGTTCTTC.

This chain connects TRBV7-9 to TRBJ2-3; D perhaps matches TRBD2 (6 bases). Between the trimmed V and J ends, which lost 4 bases and 2 bases, there was a span of 10 bases. CDR1 and CDR2 (germline): SEHNR, FQNEAQ (reference sequence). The CDR3 loop spans 14 amino acids. CDR3 region: CASSSGLFTDTQYF. The DNA for the CDR3 is TGTGCCAGCAGCTCGGGACTCTTCACAGATACGCAGTATTTT.

The rearrangement uses TRBV11-3 and TRBJ2-1, with 9 bases fitting TRBD1. Germline loops: CDR1 SGHNT, CDR2 YENEEA. The CDR3 extends over 16 amino acids. V gave up 5 bases and J gave up 3 bases; unmatched junction bases: 8. This CDR3 reads CASSGLGQGNYNEQFF. The CDR3 DNA sequence: TGTGCCAGCAGCGGACTGGGACAGGGAAACTACAATGAGCAGTTCTTC.

The CDR3 DNA reads TGTGCCAGCAGCTTAGTAGACGGGGAGCTGTTTTTT. It translates to CASSLVDGELFF. The chain is built from TRBV7-9 and TRBJ2-2; D call uncertain. The germline V gene encodes CDR1 SEHNR and CDR2 FQNEAQ (reference sequence). V shed 1 base and J shed 7 bases, with 4 bases lying between them. This CDR3 spans 12 amino acids.